Sequencing of this T cell receptor beta chain was carried out in a study of beta chain features in type 1 diabetes (dated by TCRdb to 2017 to 2018). In terms of the full investigation: No differences in mean age, gender distribution, total cell number or subset yield were found between patients and healthy donors. A total of roughly 99,000,000 sorted cells were examined across all samples, and the number of cells per subset was strongly correlated with RNA yield. The study compared TCRB repertoires of sorted circulating CD4+ T cell subsets between recently diagnosed type 1 diabetes patients and matched healthy donors. Whereas all 30 or so donors provided naive and central memory subsets, regulatory and stem cell-like memory subsets were isolated from just 8 patients and roughly eight healthy donors. Findings and caveats that apply to the study as a whole: PCR may preferentially amplify shorter templates, but because patient and control samples were amplified and corrected together, any resulting skew would affect both groups equally. Patients with type 1 diabetes made fewer insertions and deleted more nucleotides at VDJ recombination sites, implying thymic rearrangement abnormalities. Because cDNA was sequenced instead of genomic DNA, activated cells with high expression could be over-represented, although the groups did not differ in activation or CD3 levels. Type 1 diabetes patients showed a moderate but significant shortening of TCRB CDR3 length in all four CD4+ subsets. Because small numbers of individuals were included in the HLA sub-analyses, any influence of HLA type on TCRB rearrangement was left unresolved. The naive, central memory and regulatory TCRB repertoires appeared to resemble one another more closely among patients than among healthy donors.

Each donor gave one peripheral blood draw, averaging approximately 110 mL, which was collected into heparinised tubes. A BD FACSAria II was used to sort naive, central memory, regulatory and stem cell-like memory CD4+ T cells with a panel that included CD45RO, CCR7, CD25, CD127, CD95 and CD27. All sorted populations exceeded 95% purity. PBMCs were separated immediately by Lymphoprep density gradient centrifugation and were stained directly, without being cultured. To minimize batch effects, samples were stained and sorted in pairs, one healthy donor with one patient per experiment. Per the germline V gene, MNHNS is the CDR1 and SASEGT is the CDR2. Taken from cysteine to phenylalanine, the CDR3 has 13 residues. Only the CDR3 region is kept as DNA, spanning 39 bases read in frame from base 1. All of the isolated RNA was reverse transcribed with the High Capacity cDNA Reverse Transcription Kit, so expressed TCRB transcripts were sequenced. Deep immunoSEQ sequencing was applied to naive, central memory and regulatory T cell samples, giving an average of around 4 million total reads per sample. Sorted cells were lysed in RLT buffer, and RNA was extracted using DNase-treated RNeasy Micro or Mini kits according to cell number. To prevent cross-contamination, each cell subset was processed individually, whereas patient and healthy donor samples were processed jointly. TCRB sequences were amplified from cDNA with the immunoSEQ multiplex PCR, producing 87-bp fragments spanning the CDR3 region. The amplicons were sequenced using the Illumina HiSeq platform. The published analysis was carried out like this. PCR bias was corrected computationally using synthetic template baselines, and reads within Hamming distance 2 were collapsed, with unmergeable singletons discarded. By aligning reads against IMGT, V, D and J genes, CDR3 length, and insertions or deletions at six rearrangement sites were assigned. Within each subset, clonotype counts were normalized to sorted cell number, and only after that were true diversity and Gini coefficients computed with the tcR R package. Repertoire sharing was quantified using the overlap coefficient calculated on TCRB nucleotide sequences. TCRdb provides this immuneACCESS table in a form limited to in-frame rearrangements. Some clones are lacking; in checked studies, under half of them reflect an unresolved V gene, and why the rest are absent is not known. The V and J calls and clone size are taken from that table; D and trimming were inferred from the DNA. The sample table holds around 200,000 clones, of which about 13% were seen once. The ten largest make up 0.55% to 0.8% of the sample.

There are a few counts of this clone. Its cognate antigen has yet to be identified. Base quality data are lacking; no much larger clone is found one base away. The sequence is built from TRBV6-1 and TRBJ2-5, and TRBD2 may be the D gene, going by 6 matching bases. The DNA end is more similar to TRBJ2-7, so the J call may be wrong. This receptor was identified in a woman between 18 and 29 years old in good health. The sample was central memory CD4+ T cells from blood. The CDR3 protein: CASSEWPSAEQYF. In nucleotide form, the sequence is TGTGCCAGCAGTGAATGGCCTAGCGCCGAGCAGTACTTC.